The T cell receptor beta chain under discussion was sequenced for a study of shared clonotypes between healthy human individuals. Of note for this clone: Antigen unknown. A junction boundary mismatches the germline segment, possibly from a read error.

The CDR3 is 12 amino acids. CDR1 SGHTA and CDR2 FQGNSA come from the germline V gene. Notes on the study in general: The sole specimen, blood, was sampled, and tissue repertoires likely differ. Among donors, sharing of clonotypes was expected to be affected by sequencing depth.

Naive CD8 isolation took CD45RO-negative cells positively selected for CCR7 and excluded terminally differentiated effector memory CD45RA+ cells. Adult donors, all healthy and HIV-negative, had no recent acute infections or vaccinations. When replicate PCRs were run on sorted subsets, they used around 200 ng DNA, 28,000 or so T cell genomes. Some clones are missing from TCRdb's copy, which holds only in-frame ones; the method was immunoSEQ multiplex PCR. The table includes roughly 1,800,000 clones, about 95% detected once. Material for sequencing was naive CD8+ T cells sorted from blood. The chain carries TRBV7-2 and TRBJ2-7, with D maybe TRBD1 (5 bases). This clonotype originated in a man younger than 35 in good health. The chain's CDR3 is CASSWGSHEQYF. The CDR3 region has the DNA TGTGCCAGCAGCTGGGGCTCCCACGAGCAGTACTTC.